The 15 T cell receptor beta chains below come from one sample, sequenced in a study of blood T cell repertoires in COVID-19. Data came from immunoSEQ multiplex PCR; TCRdb stores just in-frame clones and leaves some out. The table lists about 320,000 clones, 85% of them singletons, with around 6.9% in the top ten. The sequenced material came from peripheral blood. Receptor source: a human donor in a cohort sampled during active COVID-19.

To note about this clone: This sequence may be a read error, since a much larger clone differs from it by one base. This chain uses TRBV5-6 with TRBJ1-2, with D unresolved. The CDR3 runs to 11 residues. Germline V CDR1 and CDR2: SGHDT, YYEEEE. The V end was cut by 4 bases, the J end by 3 bases, with 4 bases between. The CDR3 DNA reads as TGTGCCAGCAGCGCGGACTATGGCTACACCTTC. Its protein is CASSADYGYTF.

The table lists this clone with a count of one. The gene calls are TRBV9 and TRBJ1-3; 7 bases line up with TRBD1. The CDR3 contains 13 residues. J gave up 8 bases and V 2 bases, and 4 bases lay outside the gene matches. The germline V gene encodes CDR1 SGDLS and CDR2 YYNGEE. CDR3 DNA sequence: TGTGCCAGCAGCGTCAGACAGGGTCACACCATATATTTT. Protein sequence: CASSVRQGHTIYF.

This clone has only a few counts. The V gene is TRBV9, the J gene TRBJ1-2, with TRBD1 matching over 7 bases. The CDR3 consists of 14 residues. Germline V gene lookup returns CDR1 SGDLS and CDR2 YYNGEE. The V segment lost 4 bases and the J segment 6 bases; nucleotides outside the gene matches: 9. The CDR3 loop is CASSSYRGNDGYTF. The CDR3 DNA reads as TGTGCCAGCAGCTCCTACAGGGGAAACGATGGCTACACCTTC.

This clone was observed a handful of times. The J gene is TRBJ1-3, the V gene TRBV30, with 9 bases lining up with TRBD1. J gave up 2 bases and V 0 bases, and 5 bases lay outside the gene matches. The CDR3 has 16 amino acids. Germline CDR1 GTSNPN, CDR2 SVGIG (reference sequence). The CDR3 region is CAWSVWTGETGNTIYF. In DNA, the CDR3 is TGTGCCTGGAGTGTTTGGACAGGGGAAACTGGAAACACCATATATTTT.

J is TRBJ2-3 and V is TRBV3-1 (or the pseudogene TRBV3-2); no clear D. The V gene's germline CDR1 is LGHDT and CDR2 YNNKEL (reference sequence). The V and J ends lost 1 base and 5 bases respectively, with 4 bases between them. The CDR3 runs 12 residues. CDR3 region: CASSQGEDTQYF. CDR3 nucleotide sequence: TGTGCCAGCAGCCAAGGAGAAGATACGCAGTATTTT.

The chain joins TRBV12-3 or TRBV12-4 to TRBJ2-1; D not resolved. V lost 4 bases to trimming and J lost 5 bases, with 9 bases between them. CDR3 length equals 13 residues. CDR3 protein: CASSSFSNNEQFF. DNA for the CDR3: TGTGCCAGCAGTTCATTTTCAAACAATGAGCAGTTCTTC.

The rearrangement links TRBV19 to TRBJ1-1; TRBD1 might be the D (6 bases). Between the trimmed V and J ends, which lost 3 bases and 12 bases, there was a span of 11 bases. Germline CDR1 is LNHDA and CDR2 is SQIVND (reference sequence). The CDR3 has 11 residues. The DNA of the CDR3 is TGTGCCAGTAGTATCGGGACAAAGACTTTCTTT. Translating gives CASSIGTKTFF.

V and J are TRBV6-1 and TRBJ1-1; possible D gene TRBD1, 6 bases. V was shortened by 0 bases and J by 6 bases, with 14 bases between the two germline ends. Germline values: CDR1 MNHNS, CDR2 SASEGT. The CDR3 contains 15 residues. The CDR3 DNA follows: TGTGCCAGCAGTGAAGCCGTCACAGGGAATCCTGAAGCTTTCTTT. This sequence encodes CASSEAVTGNPEAFF.

This clone came up many times. This chain connects TRBV18 to TRBJ1-1; the D is unclear. The CDR3 length is 14 residues. From germline, CDR1 is KGHSH and CDR2 LQKENI. The V gene lost 1 base and the J gene lost 0 bases, with 6 bases spanning the gap. In DNA, the CDR3 is TGTGCCAGCTCACCACTGTCCATGAACACTGAAGCTTTCTTT. This gives the protein CASSPLSMNTEAFF.

This chain connects TRBV7-9 to TRBJ1-3; D remains ambiguous. This CDR3 comprises 12 residues. V was cut by 5 bases and J by 4 bases, with 6 bases left in between. The V gene's germline CDR1 is SEHNR and CDR2 FQNEAQ (reference sequence). CDR3 nucleotide sequence: TGTGCCAGCAGCCCTACGGGAAACACCATATATTTT. As protein: CASSPTGNTIYF.

The chain employs TRBV5-1 and TRBJ1-2, with TRBD1 as a possible D gene (6 bases). The germline V gene has CDR1 SGHRS and CDR2 YFSETQ. The CDR3 sequence is 14 residues long. V was pared by 1 base and J by 3 bases, with 10 bases between. The CDR3 DNA reads as TGCGCCAGCAGCTTGCAGGGGACGGACTATGGCTACACCTTC. Translating it yields CASSLQGTDYGYTF.

The gene calls are TRBV12-5 and TRBJ1-5; TRBD1 matches at 9 bases. Germline V gene data show CDR1 as LGHNT and CDR2 as FRNRAP. V lost 4 bases to trimming and J lost 6 bases; unmatched junction nucleotides: 4. This CDR3 has 14 residues. DNA of the CDR3: TGTGCTAGTGGTTCAGGACAGGGGAGTCAGCCCCAGCATTTT. Its translation is CASGSGQGSQPQHF. The full variable domain, completed using reference TRBV12-5 and TRBJ1-5, is DARVTQTPRHKVTEMGQEVTMRCQPILGHNTVFWYRQTMMQGLELLAYFRNRAPLDDSGMPKDRFSAEMPDATLATLKIQPSEPRDSAVYFCASGSGQGSQPQHFGDGTRLSIL.

The rearrangement links TRBV3-1 (or the pseudogene TRBV3-2) to TRBJ2-5, with D unresolved. The CDR3 length is 12 residues. Looked up from germline, CDR1 is LGHDT and CDR2 is YNNKEL (reference sequence). The V and J ends lost 4 bases and 5 bases respectively, with 8 bases between them. The CDR3 DNA follows: TGTGCCAGCAGCCTTGTCATGGAGACCCAGTACTTC. It specifies CASSLVMETQYF.

Concerning this clone: A much larger clone sits a single nucleotide away, making a read error possible. This chain joins TRBV5-6 and TRBJ1-6; D is undetermined. V was cut by 3 bases and J by 0 bases, with 4 bases left in between. In germline, CDR1 is SGHDT, CDR2 YYEEEE. The CDR3 is made up of 14 amino acids. CDR3 sequence reads: CASSWSSYNSPLHF. The DNA of the CDR3 is TGTGCCAGCAGCTGGAGCTCCTATAATTCACCCCTCCACTTT.

For the CDR3, the DNA is TGTGCCACCCAGGGTGTTGACCTGCCCCAGCATTTT. Protein: CATQGVDLPQHF. The V call is TRBV24-1, the J call TRBJ1-5; possibly TRBD1 for D (5 bases). Trimming pared 9 bases from V and 9 bases from J, leaving 14 bases between. CDR3 length: 12 amino acids. The V gene's germline CDR1 is KGHDR and CDR2 SFDVKD.